These 16 T cell receptor beta chains came from one sample sequenced in a study of Tregs in tolerant kidney transplant recipients. The protocol was immunoSEQ multiplex PCR, while the TCRdb copy is restricted to in-frame clones and leaves out a portion. Found here are around 74,000 clones, about 98% of them singletons; the top ten hold about 0.5%. Sequencing was performed on CD4+ T cells from blood, taken before the transplant. The source of these receptors is a human donor who received a combined kidney and bone marrow transplant.

A single count supports this clone. The chain combines TRBV10-3 with TRBJ1-1; D not certain. The germline V and J ends were trimmed by 9 bases and 1 base, with 15 bases remaining between them. Germline CDR1 ENHRY, CDR2 SYGVKD. The CDR3 consists of 14 residues. The CDR3 bases are TGTGCCATAAGACGGGAAGGGAGGAACACTGAAGCTTTCTTT. It encodes CAIRREGRNTEAFF.

The chain employs TRBV5-1 and TRBJ2-2; D uncertain. The CDR3 runs 13 residues. The V gene lost 0 bases and the J gene lost 4 bases, with 4 bases spanning the gap. Germline CDR1 reads SGHRS; CDR2 reads YFSETQ. CDR3 sequence (DNA): TGCGCCAGCAGCTTGGGCAGCACCGGGGAGCTGTTTTTT. This gives the protein CASSLGSTGELFF.

This rearrangement joins TRBV5-1 to TRBJ2-7; 8 bases are shared with TRBD2. V shed 2 bases, J shed 6 bases, and the junction held 4 bases outside the gene matches. The CDR3 sequence is 13 residues long. Germline CDR1 and CDR2: SGHRS and YFSETQ. In DNA, the CDR3 is TGCGCCAGCAGCTTTCGGGAGGGCCTCGAGCAGTACTTC. It specifies CASSFREGLEQYF.

The V call is TRBV5-1, the J call TRBJ2-5; 7 bases line up with TRBD1. The ends lost 2 bases at V and 5 bases at J; junction bases unmatched: 6. Germline CDR1 reads SGHRS; CDR2 reads YFSETQ. This CDR3 spans 14 amino acids. CDR3 coding DNA: TGCGCCAGCAGCTTAACAGGGGTAGGGGAGACCCAGTACTTC. Protein sequence: CASSLTGVGETQYF.

The gene calls are TRBV6-5 and TRBJ2-1, with TRBD1 matching over 7 bases. There are 12 residues in the CDR3. J gave up 9 bases and V 2 bases, and 1 base lay outside the gene matches. Germline V lookup: CDR1 MNHEY, CDR2 SVGAGI. CDR3 protein: CASSYNRGEQFF. The CDR3 nucleotides read TGTGCCAGCAGTTACAACAGGGGTGAGCAGTTCTTC.

The V gene is TRBV30, the J gene TRBJ1-1; D not certain. Germline V gene data show CDR1 as GTSNPN and CDR2 as SVGIG (reference sequence). The CDR3 is 13 amino acids. Trimming took 2 bases from V and 10 from J, leaving 17 bases between them. CDR3 DNA: TGTGCCTGGAGTAAAGCGGGAGTTGGTCGAGCTTTCTTT. It codes for CAWSKAGVGRAFF.

The V and J genes are TRBV6-1 and TRBJ1-3, with 7 bases lining up with TRBD1. Germline assignment: CDR1 MNHNS and CDR2 SASEGT. V shed 7 bases, J shed 4 bases, and the junction held 7 bases outside the gene matches. The CDR3 is made up of 14 amino acids. CDR3 protein: CASNPTGTGNTIYF. DNA for the CDR3: TGTGCCAGCAACCCGACAGGGACAGGAAACACCATATATTTT.

In this sample, this clone turned up once. This chain joins TRBV7-6 and TRBJ2-5; no clear D gene. V shed 2 bases and J shed 3 bases, with 4 bases lying between them. This CDR3 contains 12 residues. From germline, CDR1 is SGHVS and CDR2 FNYEAQ. CDR3 sequence: CASSLYKETQYF. The CDR3 region has the DNA TGTGCCAGCAGCTTATACAAAGAGACCCAGTACTTC. The full variable domain, completed using reference TRBV7-6 and TRBJ2-5, is GAGVSQSPRYKVTKRGQDVALRCDPISGHVSLYWYRQALGQGPEFLTYFNYEAQQDKSGLPNDRFSAERPEGSISTLTIQRTEQRDSAMYRCASSLYKETQYFGPGTRLLVL.

This clone was seen once. This sequence joins TRBV7-2 and TRBJ1-1; the match to TRBD1 covers 7 bases. The CDR3 extends over 14 amino acids. Trimming removed 3 bases from V and 4 bases from J; junction bases left unmatched: 5. Looked up from germline, CDR1 is SGHTA and CDR2 is FQGNSA. The CDR3 loop reads CASSLTGWSTEAFF. CDR3 DNA: TGTGCCAGCAGCTTGACAGGGTGGAGCACTGAAGCTTTCTTT.

The chain carries TRBV7-2 and TRBJ2-3, with 13 positions matching TRBD2. Germline values: CDR1 SGHTA, CDR2 FQGNSA. This CDR3 comprises 17 residues. Germline trimming cut 5 bases from V and 2 bases from J; bases unmatched to any gene: 7. DNA of the CDR3: TGTGCCAGCAGCCTTCGACTAGCGGGAGGTCCCACAGATACGCAGTATTTT. This encodes CASSLRLAGGPTDTQYF.

The chain links TRBV10-3 to TRBJ2-1, with D possibly being TRBD2 (6 bases). The CDR3 spans 15 residues. Germline CDR1 and CDR2: ENHRY and SYGVKD. V lost 4 bases, J lost 0 bases, and 10 bases lay in between. In nucleotides, the CDR3 is TGTGCCATCAGTGGAGGAGGGAGCTCCTACAATGAGCAGTTCTTC. Translation: CAISGGGSSYNEQFF.

The chain combines TRBV6-6 with TRBJ1-5; D gene uncertain. Deletions cut 6 bases from V and 7 bases from J, with 19 bases between. Germline V CDR1 and CDR2: MNHNY, SVGAGI (reference sequence). The CDR3 has 15 amino acids. Here the CDR3 DNA reads TGTGCCAGCAGGCCTGAGGGCTCACCGGGGCAGCCCCAGCATTTT. Translated: CASRPEGSPGQPQHF.

This chain joins TRBV7-8 and TRBJ2-2; 7 nucleotides align to TRBD1. The germline V gene encodes CDR1 SGHVS and CDR2 FQNEAQ. V was clipped by 4 bases and J by 1 base; unmatched bases: 3. The CDR3 spans 15 residues. The CDR3 DNA reads TGTGCCAGCAGCTCAACAGGGGTGAACACCGGGGAGCTGTTTTTT. Translation gives CASSSTGVNTGELFF.

The chain links TRBV5-4 to TRBJ1-4; TRBD1 agrees at 10 bases. V shed 4 bases and J 7 bases; nucleotides not matched to a gene: 7. The germline V gene encodes CDR1 SGHNT and CDR2 YYREEE (reference sequence). The CDR3 extends over 15 amino acids. The CDR3 coding sequence is TGTGCCAGCAGCCCGACAGGGGGCAATCGTGAAAAACTGTTTTTT. Translating gives CASSPTGGNREKLFF.

The rearrangement links TRBV5-8 to TRBJ1-5; D call uncertain. Germline V gene sequence: CDR1 SGHTS, CDR2 YDEGEE. The CDR3 has 15 amino acids. Trimming left V 2 bases short and J 2 bases short, with 11 bases between. DNA for the CDR3: TGTGCCAGCAGCTTACGGGTCCATGGCAATCAGCCCCAGCATTTT. It encodes CASSLRVHGNQPQHF. Supplemented by reference TRBV5-8 and TRBJ1-5, the full variable domain reads EAGVTQSPTHLIKTRGQQATLRCSPISGHTSVYWYQQALGLGLQFLLWYDEGEERNRGNFPPRFSGRQFPNYSSELNVNALELEDSALYLCASSLRVHGNQPQHFGDGTRLSIL.

The chain has TRBV19 and TRBJ1-5; TRBD1 agrees at 8 bases. The CDR3 has 15 amino acids. CDR1 is LNHDA, CDR2 SQIVND, per germline (reference sequence). J lost 7 bases, V lost 5 bases, and 10 bases had no gene match. The DNA of the CDR3 is TGTGCCAGTAGTGCCCAATGGACAGGGAACCAGCCCCAGCATTTT. Protein sequence: CASSAQWTGNQPQHF.